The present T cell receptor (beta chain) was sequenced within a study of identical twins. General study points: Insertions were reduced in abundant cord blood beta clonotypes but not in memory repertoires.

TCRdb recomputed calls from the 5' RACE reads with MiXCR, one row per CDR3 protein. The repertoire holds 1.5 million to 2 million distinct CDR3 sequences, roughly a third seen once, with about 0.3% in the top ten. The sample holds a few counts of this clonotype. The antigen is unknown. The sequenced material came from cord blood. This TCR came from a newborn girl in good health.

The CDR3 is CASSSWQGYNEQFF. CDR3 DNA: TGTGCCAGCAGCTCCTGGCAGGGGTACAATGAGCAGTTCTTC. The genes are TRBV11-3 and TRBJ2-1; TRBD1 is a possible D gene (6 bases). The V and J ends lost 4 bases and 4 bases respectively, with 11 bases between them. Germline V CDR1 and CDR2: SGHNT, YENEEA. CDR3 length: 14 amino acids.